A selection of T cell receptor beta chains follows, all from one sample in a study of T cell repertoires in cytomegalovirus infection. TCRdb re-called the reads through MiXCR, storing one row per CDR3 protein. Found here are about 110,000 distinct CDR3 sequences, roughly 39% of them singletons; the top ten hold about 76%. These receptors are not linked to any known antigen. The material sequenced was CD8+ T cells from cultured PBMCs, taken from culture after CMV antigen stimulation. These receptor sequences come from a human donor in good health (CMV status not recorded). Some clones in this sample may be carry-over from other donors' samples. Both conserved end residues are part of each CDR3. The D gene is left open where the match is weak. Some rows mark clone size as missing; the rest say once, few, many or name a class of expanded clone.

clone_size d_call j_call v_call cdr3_aa cdr3_nt
many TRBD1 TRBJ2-2 TRBV7-7 CASSTGTENTGELFF TGTGCCAGCAGCACCGGGACAGAGAACACCGGGGAGCTGTTTTTT
many NA TRBJ1-5 TRBV7-2 CASSLNRLSNQPQHF TGTGCCAGCAGCTTAAATCGCCTTAGCAATCAGCCCCAGCATTTT
once NA TRBJ1-4 TRBV29-1 CSVLDSSNEKLFF TGCAGCGTCCTAGACAGCTCAAATGAAAAACTGTTTTTT
NA NA TRBJ2-5 TRBV12-3/TRBV12-4 CASSLQPQETQYF TGTGCCAGCAGTTTACAACCCCAAGAGACCCAGTACTTC
NA NA TRBJ2-2 TRBV18 CASSPPVAGNTGELFF TGTGCCAGCTCACCTCCTGTGGCAGGGAACACCGGGGAGCTGTTTTTT
few NA TRBJ1-1 TRBV12-3/TRBV12-4 CASSLTIGDTEAFF TGTGCCAGCAGTCTGACGATCGGGGACACTGAAGCTTTCTTT
few NA TRBJ2-1 TRBV6-1 CASSEPPGLRLDEQFF TGTGCCAGCAGTGAACCACCGGGACTCCGCTTGGATGAGCAGTTCTTC
few NA TRBJ2-2 TRBV7-4 CASSLALGLPGELFF TGTGCCAGCAGCTTAGCTTTGGGGCTGCCCGGGGAGCTGTTTTTT
few NA TRBJ2-1 TRBV9 CASSVGLDSGNEQFF TGTGCCAGCAGCGTTGGCCTAGATAGCGGCAATGAGCAGTTCTTC
NA NA TRBJ1-5 TRBV6-2/TRBV6-3 CASSYVRSNQPQHF TGTGCCAGCAGTTACGTCCGTAGCAATCAGCCCCAGCATTTT
NA NA TRBJ2-5 TRBV7-6 CASSLAWSAEETQYF TGTGCCAGCAGCTTAGCGTGGTCAGCGGAAGAGACCCAGTACTTC
NA TRBD1 TRBJ1-1 TRBV19 CASSISDRGYTEAFF TGTGCCAGTAGTATTTCAGACAGGGGGTACACTGAAGCTTTCTTT
many NA TRBJ2-3 TRBV9 CASSVAPQPAYTDTQYF TGTGCCAGCAGCGTAGCGCCCCAGCCGGCCTACACAGATACGCAGTATTTT
NA NA TRBJ1-1 TRBV19 CASNRMNTEAFF TGTGCCAGTAACCGGATGAACACTGAAGCTTTCTTT
many NA TRBJ2-5 TRBV19 CASSTHLDGSVGTQYF TGTGCCAGTAGTACCCATCTCGACGGATCGGTTGGGACCCAGTACTTC
NA NA TRBJ1-5 TRBV19 CASSTQGVPGPQHF TGTGCCAGTAGTACCCAAGGGGTCCCCGGGCCCCAGCATTTT
many TRBD1 TRBJ1-3 TRBV7-8 CASSLLSGTGPGNTIYF TGTGCCAGCAGCTTATTAAGCGGGACAGGACCTGGAAACACCATATATTTT
many NA TRBJ2-3 TRBV2 CASRSTDTQYF TGTGCCAGCCGGAGCACAGATACGCAGTATTTT
few NA TRBJ2-1 TRBV19 CASSPGTVYNEQFF TGTGCCAGTAGTCCCGGCACAGTATACAATGAGCAGTTCTTC
NA NA TRBJ2-7 TRBV7-4 CASSSLGGPSYEQYF TGTGCCAGCAGCTCGCTCGGGGGCCCCTCCTACGAGCAGTACTTC
NA NA TRBJ2-3 TRBV14 CASSQAGLSGDTQYF TGTGCCAGCAGCCAAGCGGGACTCAGCGGAGATACGCAGTATTTT
few NA TRBJ1-1 TRBV12-3/TRBV12-4 CASSSTAEAFF TGTGCCAGCAGTTCGACGGCTGAAGCTTTCTTT
few NA TRBJ1-4 TRBV7-9 CASSPPRQGRDEKLFF TGTGCCAGCAGCCCTCCCAGGCAGGGGCGAGATGAAAAACTGTTTTTT